This entry concerns a single T cell receptor beta chain. The sample originates from a study of T cell changes during pregnancy in multiple sclerosis. The repertoire was sequenced with immunoSEQ multiplex PCR; TCRdb's copy has only in-frame clones and lacks some. Found here are roughly 30,000 clones, around 88% of them singletons; the top ten hold approximately 3.8%. CDR1 MDHEN and CDR2 SYDVKM come from the germline V gene. Trimming left V 8 bases short and J 7 bases short, with 17 bases between. The CDR3 length is 13 residues. The chain links TRBV28 to TRBJ1-1, with TRBD1 as a possible D gene (6 bases). The source of this sequence is a female donor in good health, enrolled as a control in a pregnancy study. The starting material was CD4+ T cells from peripheral blood mononuclear cells, obtained in the first trimester of pregnancy. The CDR3 nucleotides read TGTGCCAGCGATCGGGGGGGCGTCCTTGAAGCTTTCTTT. This translates into CASDRGGVLEAFF.